These T cell receptor beta chains were read from a single sample in a study of regulatory T cells. TCRdb's copy holds only in-frame clones and misses some; the assay was immunoSEQ multiplex PCR. The sample includes about 17,000 clones, around 83% of them seen just once. The sequencing input was conventional CD4+ T cells sorted from blood. These receptors came from a young adult with CD3G deficiency. Each CDR3 is given with its conserved first and last residue. D genes are given only for firm matches. Clone size is given for some rows only: seen once, a few or many times, or a class if the clone is expanded.

v_call,clone_size,j_call,d_call,cdr3_aa,cdr3_nt
TRBV5-1,NA,TRBJ2-1,NA,CASSLMYSHNEQFF,TGCGCCAGCAGCTTGATGTACAGTCACAATGAGCAGTTCTTC
TRBV28,once,TRBJ1-1,TRBD1,CASSLWRQGARGTEAFF,TGTGCCAGCAGTTTATGGAGACAGGGGGCGCGGGGCACTGAAGCTTTCTTT
TRBV5-1,NA,TRBJ2-7,TRBD2,CASSTGLAGSYEQYF,TGCGCCAGCAGCACCGGACTAGCGGGCTCCTACGAGCAGTACTTC
TRBV18,NA,TRBJ1-1,NA,CASSPSGNTEAFF,TGTGCCAGCTCACCATCCGGGAACACTGAAGCTTTCTTT
TRBV6-1,NA,TRBJ2-7,TRBD1,CASSYGTGGSEQYF,TGTGCCAGCAGCTACGGGACAGGGGGTTCCGAGCAGTACTTC
TRBV7-9,NA,TRBJ2-4,NA,CASSPLLGSGAGKNIQYF,TGTGCCAGCAGTCCACTTCTGGGATCCGGGGCCGGCAAAAACATTCAGTACTTC
TRBV5-1,NA,TRBJ2-3,TRBD1,CASSSGQEGDTQYF,TGCGCCAGCAGCTCCGGACAGGAAGGGGATACGCAGTATTTT
TRBV10-2,NA,TRBJ1-1,NA,CASKAWQNTEAFF,TGCGCCAGCAAAGCCTGGCAGAACACTGAAGCTTTCTTT
TRBV7-3,NA,TRBJ2-7,TRBD2,CASSPSGGLNEQYF,TGTGCCAGCAGCCCTAGCGGCGGGCTGAACGAGCAGTACTTC
TRBV5-1,NA,TRBJ1-2,NA,CASRPGQMDYYGYTF,TGCGCCAGCAGACCCGGACAGATGGATTACTATGGCTACACCTTC
TRBV18,NA,TRBJ2-5,NA,CASSPTSEKGTQYF,TGTGCCAGCTCACCAACTTCAGAAAAAGGGACCCAGTACTTC
TRBV7-6,NA,TRBJ2-3,NA,CASSLGGLQGGTDTQYF,TGTGCCAGCAGCTTAGGGGGACTACAGGGGGGCACAGATACGCAGTATTTT
TRBV6-1,NA,TRBJ2-7,NA,CASSEGPKVYEQYF,TGTGCCAGCAGTGAAGGACCCAAAGTCTACGAGCAGTACTTC
TRBV30,NA,TRBJ2-1,TRBD2,CAWSHGTSGPLFF,TGTGCCTGGAGTCATGGGACTAGCGGGCCCCTGTTCTTC
TRBV6-1,NA,TRBJ2-7,NA,CASSEWQFYEQYF,TGTGCCAGCAGTGAATGGCAGTTCTACGAGCAGTACTTC
TRBV11-2,NA,TRBJ2-7,NA,CASSFTGFNEQYF,TGTGCCAGCAGTTTTACAGGGTTCAACGAGCAGTACTTC
TRBV27,NA,TRBJ1-2,NA,CASSPSLGNRASGYTF,TGTGCCAGCAGTCCATCCCTAGGGAACAGGGCGAGCGGCTACACCTTC
TRBV28,NA,TRBJ1-2,NA,CASRRGDYGYTF,TGTGCCAGCAGGAGGGGCGACTATGGCTACACCTTC